The present entry profiles one T cell receptor (beta chain) with its context. Mismatch with germline at one junction end may stem from a read error. This CDR3 spans 15 amino acids. Germline V gene lookup returns CDR1 SGHRS and CDR2 YFSETQ. As handled by the study authors: Quantification of nucleated cells was approximated via reference gene primer amplification. Sequenced by immunoSEQ multiplex PCR; TCRdb stores in-frame clones only, minus some. The V and J calls and the clone size are those of that table, but D and trimming were determined from the DNA. The table includes roughly 99,000 clones, roughly 78% detected once. This record belongs to a study of blood T cell repertoires in COVID-19. For the study at large: Sites across the United States, Italy and Spain contributed samples from acute and convalescent COVID-19. T cells, B-cell-depleted T cells, or PBMCs supplied cDNA or gDNA.

The receptor was derived from a woman older than 75 with active or convalescent COVID-19. The rearrangement joins TRBV5-1 to TRBJ2-3; 11 bases align to TRBD2. The sample consisted of peripheral blood. The CDR3: CASSTSGSLSDTQYF. Written as DNA, the CDR3 is TGTGCCAGCAGCACTAGCGGGAGCCTGTCAGATACGCAGTATTTT.